This T cell receptor (beta chain) stems from a study of blood T cell repertoires in COVID-19. Background on the study: Material from acute and convalescent COVID-19 was sourced from the United States, Italy and Spain. PBMCs, B-cell-depleted T cells, or T cells provided the cDNA or gDNA that made up the material.

As originally analysed: Reference gene primers were amplified, and this amplification served to estimate nucleated cell counts. Sequencing used immunoSEQ multiplex PCR; TCRdb keeps in-frame clones, though not all of them. The V and J calls and the clone size are those of that table, but D and trimming were determined from the DNA. Of about 80,000 clones in the sample, about 79% were seen once. The sequence was collected from a human donor in a cohort sampled during active COVID-19. Sequencing was performed on peripheral blood.

CDR3 region: CASSSRDSLVYEQYV. CDR3 DNA sequence: TGTGCCAGCAGCTCCCGGGACAGTCTGGTCTACGAGCAGTACGTC. The rearrangement joins TRBV11-3 to TRBJ2-7; 7 nucleotides line up with TRBD1. The germline CDR1 and CDR2 sequences are SGHNT and YENEEA. J was trimmed by 3 bases and V by 4 bases; bases with no gene match: 9. The CDR3 covers 15 residues.